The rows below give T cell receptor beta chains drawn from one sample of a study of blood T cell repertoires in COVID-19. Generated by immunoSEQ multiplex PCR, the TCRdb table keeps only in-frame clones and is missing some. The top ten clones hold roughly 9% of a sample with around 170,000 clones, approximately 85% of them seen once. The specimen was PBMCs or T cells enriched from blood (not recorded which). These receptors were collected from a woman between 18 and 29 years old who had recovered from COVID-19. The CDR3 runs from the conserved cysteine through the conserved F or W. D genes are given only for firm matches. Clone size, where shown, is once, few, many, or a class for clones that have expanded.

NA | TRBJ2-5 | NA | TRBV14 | TGTGCCAGCAGCCAAGATCACGGGAATCTAGAGACCCAGTACTTC | CASSQDHGNLETQYF
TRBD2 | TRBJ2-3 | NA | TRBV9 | TGTGCCAGCAGCGTAGTAGGATCTAGCGGGTCGGGAGATACGCAGTATTTT | CASSVVGSSGSGDTQYF
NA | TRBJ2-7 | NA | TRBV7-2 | TGTGCCAGCAGCCTAGTCGGGAACTACGAGCAGTACTTC | CASSLVGNYEQYF
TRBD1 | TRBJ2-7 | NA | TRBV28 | TGTGCCAGCAGTTCGGACAGGGGCTCCTACGAGCAGTACTTC | CASSSDRGSYEQYF
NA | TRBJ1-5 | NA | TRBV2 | TGTGCCAGCAGTTGGACTCAGGGAGGCGCTCAGCCCCAGCATTTT | CASSWTQGGAQPQHF
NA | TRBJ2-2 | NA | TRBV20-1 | TGCAGTGCTAGTGGGGGGCGGAACACCGGGGAGCTGTTTTTT | CSASGGRNTGELFF
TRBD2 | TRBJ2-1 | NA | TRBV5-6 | TGTGCCAGCAGCTTGGGGACTAGCGGGAGCAATGAGCAGTTCTTC | CASSLGTSGSNEQFF
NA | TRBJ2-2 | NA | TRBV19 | TGTGCCAGTAGTATAATCCCAGGGGCGCCCTCCGGGGAGCTGTTTTTT | CASSIIPGAPSGELFF
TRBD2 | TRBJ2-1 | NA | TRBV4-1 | TGCGCCAGCAGCCAAGAAGGAACGCTAGCGGGGGGCAATGAGCAGTTCTTC | CASSQEGTLAGGNEQFF
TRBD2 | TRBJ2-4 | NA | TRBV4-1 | TGCGCCAGCAGCCAAGAATTAGCGGGGATCAAAAACATTCAGTACTTC | CASSQELAGIKNIQYF
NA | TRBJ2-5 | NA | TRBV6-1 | TGTGCCAGCAGTGAAGTGAGTTTCAAAGAGACCCAGTACTTC | CASSEVSFKETQYF
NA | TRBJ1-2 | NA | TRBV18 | TGTGCCAGCTCACCACCATATGGCGGCTACACCTTC | CASSPPYGGYTF
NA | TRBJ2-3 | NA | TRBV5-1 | TGCGCCAGCAGCTTGTTACAGGACACAGATACGCAGTATTTT | CASSLLQDTDTQYF
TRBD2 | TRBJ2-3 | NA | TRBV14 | TGTGCCAGCAGCCAACTAGCGGGGGTCACAGATACGCAGTATTTT | CASSQLAGVTDTQYF
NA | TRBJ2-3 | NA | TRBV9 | TGTGCCAGCAGCCTGTATAGCCAGCAACTAACAGATACGCAGTATTTT | CASSLYSQQLTDTQYF
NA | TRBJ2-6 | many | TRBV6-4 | TGTGCCAGCAAACAGGCAACTGGGGCCAACGTCCTGACTTTC | CASKQATGANVLTF
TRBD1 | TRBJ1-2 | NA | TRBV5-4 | TGTGCCAGCAGCCTTGACGGAACCGGGACAGAGGACTATGGCTACACCTTC | CASSLDGTGTEDYGYTF
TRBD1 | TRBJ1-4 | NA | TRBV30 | TGTGCCTGGAGCGGGGGACAGGTTGAAAAACTGTTTTTT | CAWSGGQVEKLFF
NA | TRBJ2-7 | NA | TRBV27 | TGTGCCAGCAGTTCCGACTACAGATACGAGCAGTACTTC | CASSSDYRYEQYF
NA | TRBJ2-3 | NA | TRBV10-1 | TGCGCCAGCACCGTAGACTATTACACAGATACGCAGTATTTT | CASTVDYYTDTQYF
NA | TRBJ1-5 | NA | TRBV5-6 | TGTGCCAGCAGCTTTGGTGTTAGCAGCGGTACTAATCAGCCCCAGCATTTT | CASSFGVSSGTNQPQHF
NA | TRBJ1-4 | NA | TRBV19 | TGTGCCAGTAGTATCCGGGATGAAAAACTGTTTTTT | CASSIRDEKLFF
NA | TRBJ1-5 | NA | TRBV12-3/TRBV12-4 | TGTGCCAGCACCCCGGGAATTTTGGTGCCCCAGCATTTT | CASTPGILVPQHF
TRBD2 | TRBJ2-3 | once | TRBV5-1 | TGCGCCAGCAGTTGGACTAGCCCAGGGGCAGATACGCAGTATTTT | CASSWTSPGADTQYF
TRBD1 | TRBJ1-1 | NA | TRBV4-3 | TGCGCCAGCAGCCCAGAGGGACAGGACAACACTGAAGCTTTCTTT | CASSPEGQDNTEAFF
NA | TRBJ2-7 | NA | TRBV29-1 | TGCAGCGGAGTGGCGGGGGCTCCCTCCTACGAGCAGTACTTC | CSGVAGAPSYEQYF
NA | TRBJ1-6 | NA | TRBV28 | TGTGCCAGCAAACACGTTTTCGAAAATTCACCCCTCCACTTT | CASKHVFENSPLHF
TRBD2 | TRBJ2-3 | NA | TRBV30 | TGTGCCCGTACTAGCGGGGAGCCCAATACGCAGTATTTT | CARTSGEPNTQYF
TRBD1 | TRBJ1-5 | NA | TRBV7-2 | TGTGCCAGCAGCTTAGCGGGACAGAGCAATCAGCCCCAGCATTTT | CASSLAGQSNQPQHF
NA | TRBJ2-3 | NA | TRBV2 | TGTGCCAGCAGGGCCGGGTTTTCTACAGATACGCAGTATTTT | CASRAGFSTDTQYF
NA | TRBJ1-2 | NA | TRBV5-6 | TGTGCCAGCAACTTGGGGTTGGGCGGGAACTATGGCTACACCTTC | CASNLGLGGNYGYTF
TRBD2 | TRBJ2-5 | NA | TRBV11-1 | TGTGCCAGCAGCCCTGGGACTATACCAGGCAGAGAGACCCAGTACTTC | CASSPGTIPGRETQYF
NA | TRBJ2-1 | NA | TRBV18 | TGTGCCAGCTCACCGTCCGGGACTCACAATGAGCAGTTCTTC | CASSPSGTHNEQFF
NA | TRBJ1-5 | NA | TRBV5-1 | TGCGCCAGCAGCTTGGTACGGGGGAATCAGCCCCAGCATTTT | CASSLVRGNQPQHF
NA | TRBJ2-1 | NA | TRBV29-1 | TGCAGCGTTGAACCGGTTAGCTCCTACAATGAGCAGTTCTTC | CSVEPVSSYNEQFF
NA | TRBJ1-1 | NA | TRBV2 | TGTGCCAGCAGACCAAGCGGGGGGACTGAAGCTTTCTTT | CASRPSGGTEAFF
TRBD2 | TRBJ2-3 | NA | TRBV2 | TGTGCCAGCAGTGAAGGGCTAGCGGGGGGCACAGATACGCAGTATTTT | CASSEGLAGGTDTQYF
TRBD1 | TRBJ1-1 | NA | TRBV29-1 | TGCAGCGTTGTTCCCCTCCCGGGACAGGGGGCGCGGGACACTGAAGCTTTCTTT | CSVVPLPGQGARDTEAFF
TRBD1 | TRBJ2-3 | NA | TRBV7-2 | TGTGCCAGCAGCTGGACCGGGACAGGGAGTGCAGATACGCAGTATTTT | CASSWTGTGSADTQYF
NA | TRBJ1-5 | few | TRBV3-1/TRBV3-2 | TGTGCCAGCAGCCGGCCCCCGGAGCATCAGCCCCAGCATTTT | CASSRPPEHQPQHF
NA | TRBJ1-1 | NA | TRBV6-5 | TGTGCCAGCAGTTACTCGAGTTCATGGAACACTGAAGCTTTCTTT | CASSYSSSWNTEAFF
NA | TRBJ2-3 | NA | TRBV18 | TGTGCCAGCTCGCGGACCCCCGGGGCAGATACGCAGTATTTT | CASSRTPGADTQYF